These 32 T cell receptor beta chains were all obtained from the same sample, sequenced in a study of blood T cell repertoires in COVID-19. The repertoire was sequenced with immunoSEQ multiplex PCR; TCRdb's copy has only in-frame clones and lacks some. The sample consists of over 250,000 clones, roughly 88% of them appearing once. Sequencing used peripheral blood. The receptors were gathered from a woman aged 25 to 39 with acute or convalescent COVID-19.

This rearrangement joins TRBV3-1 (or the pseudogene TRBV3-2) to TRBJ2-5, with 7 positions matching TRBD2. CDR1 and CDR2 from the germline V gene are LGHDT and YNNKEL (reference sequence). The V segment lost 3 bases and the J segment 4 bases; nucleotides outside the gene matches: 2. This CDR3 has 13 amino acids. CDR3 DNA: TGTGCCAGCAGCCACGGGGGGACAGAGACCCAGTACTTC. This codes for CASSHGGTETQYF.

This clone was seen more than once but under ten times. This chain joins TRBV12-3 or TRBV12-4 and TRBJ2-1; D is ambiguous. Trimming cost V 5 bases and J 0 bases, with 5 bases left between them. The CDR3 contains 13 residues. The CDR3 loop reads CASSPNSYNEQFF. Here the CDR3 DNA reads TGTGCCAGCAGTCCCAACTCCTACAATGAGCAGTTCTTC.

The sample holds a few counts of this clone. The V gene is TRBV18, the J gene TRBJ2-7; the D is unclear. The length of the CDR3 is 14 residues. V was clipped by 3 bases and J by 0 bases, with 9 bases between them. Germline CDR1 and CDR2: KGHSH and LQKENI. CDR3: CASSPDTSSYEQYF. For the CDR3, the DNA is TGTGCCAGCTCACCCGATACGAGCTCCTACGAGCAGTACTTC.

The rearrangement joins TRBV4-2 to TRBJ2-3, with 10 nucleotides matching TRBD2. The CDR3 totals 21 residues. Germline V CDR1 and CDR2: LGHNA, YNFKEQ. V shed 4 bases, J shed 3 bases, and the junction held 22 bases outside the gene matches. The CDR3 DNA follows: TGTGCCAGCAGCCCTCGGGCGGAGCCGGGACTAGCGCCACGGAGGACAGATACGCAGTATTTT. Protein product: CASSPRAEPGLAPRRTDTQYF.

This chain links TRBV7-2 with TRBJ1-1; D perhaps matches TRBD1 (5 bases). Germline loops: CDR1 SGHTA, CDR2 FQGNSA. This CDR3 has 14 residues. Trimming removed 1 base from V and 2 bases from J, with 8 bases in between. The CDR3 reads CASSLGGVNTEAFF. The CDR3 coding sequence is TGTGCCAGCAGCTTAGGGGGGGTCAACACTGAAGCTTTCTTT.

V is TRBV30 and J is TRBJ1-3; D call uncertain. Germline loops: CDR1 GTSNPN, CDR2 SVGIG (reference sequence). The CDR3 loop spans 13 amino acids. Trimming cost V 0 bases and J 6 bases, with 9 bases left between them. DNA of the CDR3: TGTGCCTGGAGTGTACTGCAGGCAAACACCATATATTTT. Protein product: CAWSVLQANTIYF.

V usage is TRBV3-1 (or the pseudogene TRBV3-2) and J usage is TRBJ2-5, with TRBD2 matching 9 bases. V was pared by 4 bases and J by 4 bases, with 4 bases of the junction left unmatched. The CDR3 contains 14 residues. Germline V gene sequence: CDR1 LGHDT, CDR2 YNNKEL (reference sequence). The CDR3, as DNA: TGTGCCAGCAGCCGCAAGACTAGCGGAGAGACCCAGTACTTC. This translates into CASSRKTSGETQYF.

V is TRBV6-2 or TRBV6-3 and J is TRBJ2-6, with TRBD1 identical over 8 bases. Per germline, CDR1 MNHEY and CDR2 SVGEGT. The CDR3 consists of 19 residues. With 0 bases clipped from V and 4 bases from J, the junction kept 11 bases outside the gene matches. Here the CDR3 reads CASSYSRGQATLGANVLTF. The CDR3 bases are TGTGCCAGCAGTTACTCAAGGGGACAGGCGACTCTCGGGGCCAACGTCCTGACTTTC.

The gene calls are TRBV29-1 and TRBJ2-7, with D unclear. There are 12 residues in the CDR3. CDR1 is SQVTM, CDR2 ANQGSEA, per germline. V lost 1 base and J lost 7, with 11 bases in between. This CDR3 reads CSVEGIALEQYF. The CDR3 DNA is TGCAGCGTTGAAGGGATAGCCCTGGAGCAGTACTTC.

This chain joins TRBV6-5 and TRBJ1-1, with D perhaps matching TRBD1 (5 bases). The germline V gene has CDR1 MNHEY and CDR2 SVGAGI. The length of the CDR3 is 11 residues. The germline V and J ends were trimmed by 7 bases and 11 bases, with 14 bases remaining between them. CDR3 sequence reads: CASTLGLEAFF. The CDR3, as DNA: TGTGCCAGCACCCTGGGACTCGAGGCTTTCTTT.

The chain uses TRBV6-2 or TRBV6-3 and TRBJ2-7; D is unclear. The V end lost 5 bases, the J end lost 2 bases, and 4 bases lay between the germline ends. The CDR3 length is 11 residues. Germline assignment: CDR1 MNHEY and CDR2 SVGEGT. CDR3 coding DNA: TGTGCCAGCAGTCTTACCTACGAGCAGTACTTC. Its protein product is CASSLTYEQYF.

The J gene is TRBJ2-1, the V gene TRBV6-2 or TRBV6-3; possible D gene TRBD2, 7 bases. The CDR3 extends over 14 amino acids. In germline, CDR1 is MNHEY, CDR2 SVGEGT. Trimming took off 4 bases at V and 3 bases at J, with 10 bases between the two ends. As DNA, the CDR3 is TGTGCCAGCAGTTCGGGGGGCGACTACAATGAGCAGTTCTTC. It encodes CASSSGGDYNEQFF.

The rearrangement uses TRBV5-4 and TRBJ1-6; 7 bases match TRBD1. J gave up 3 bases and V 2 bases, and 2 bases lay outside the gene matches. The germline CDR1 and CDR2 sequences are SGHNT and YYREEE (reference sequence). The CDR3 spans 15 residues. As DNA, the CDR3 is TGTGCCAGCAGCTTATCAGGGGGCTATAATTCACCCCTCCACTTT. Translating gives CASSLSGGYNSPLHF.

The chain combines TRBV3-1 (or the pseudogene TRBV3-2) with TRBJ2-5, with 10 bases fitting TRBD1. Germline assignment: CDR1 LGHDT and CDR2 YNNKEL (reference sequence). The V gene end was trimmed by 0 bases and the J gene end by 5 bases; junction bases not matched to a gene: 3. The CDR3 contains 15 residues. The CDR3 DNA is TGTGCCAGCAGCCAAGATGGGACAGGGGTTGAGACCCAGTACTTC. Residues: CASSQDGTGVETQYF.

This rearrangement joins TRBV19 to TRBJ2-1; D is ambiguous. This CDR3 is 16 amino acids long. V lost 6 bases and J lost 0, with 15 bases in between. The germline V gene encodes CDR1 LNHDA and CDR2 SQIVND (reference sequence). CDR3: CASRITVYSSYNEQFF. For the CDR3, the DNA is TGTGCCAGTAGGATTACCGTATACAGCTCCTACAATGAGCAGTTCTTC.

V is TRBV10-2 and J is TRBJ1-4; weak D call: TRBD1 (6 bases). The CDR3 is made up of 13 amino acids. V was clipped by 9 bases and J by 3 bases, with 11 bases between them. Germline V gene lookup returns CDR1 WSHSY and CDR2 SAAADI. The chain's CDR3 is CASRTGSNEKLFF. CDR3 DNA: TGCGCCAGTAGAACAGGGTCTAATGAAAAACTGTTTTTT.

This clone was seen a few times. DNA for the CDR3: TGTGCCAGCAGTTACTCGAGGGATTCTGGAAACACCATATATTTT. This gives the protein CASSYSRDSGNTIYF. V and J are TRBV6-6 and TRBJ1-3; D ambiguous. V gave up 0 bases and J gave up 1 base, with 7 bases separating them. This CDR3 region has 15 residues. Germline loops: CDR1 MNHNY, CDR2 SVGAGI (reference sequence).

The chain is built from TRBV5-4 and TRBJ2-1, with D perhaps matching TRBD1 (6 bases). In germline, CDR1 is SGHNT, CDR2 YYREEE (reference sequence). The CDR3 has 15 amino acids. Trimming removed 5 bases at V and 5 bases at J, with 17 bases between. DNA of the CDR3: TGTGCCAGCAGACACATGAGGGCAGGGGACAATGAGCAGTTCTTC. Translation: CASRHMRAGDNEQFF.

In its sample, this clone was seen a few times. This rearrangement joins TRBV4-1 to TRBJ2-3, with D possibly being TRBD2 (5 bases). There are 14 residues in the CDR3. CDR1 and CDR2 from the germline V gene are MGHRA and YSYEKL. V lost 1 base and J 7 bases, leaving 12 bases between the germline ends. In DNA, the CDR3 is TGCGCCAGCAGCCAAGCGGGCCCGGGGAATACGCAGTATTTT. It specifies CASSQAGPGNTQYF.

The V call is TRBV30, the J call TRBJ1-2, with 8 nucleotides matching TRBD1. V shed 4 bases and J 8 bases; nucleotides not matched to a gene: 18. Germline V gene sequence: CDR1 GTSNPN, CDR2 SVGIG (reference sequence). CDR3 length: 16 residues. CDR3 nucleotide sequence: TGTGCCTGGACCCACTGGAGGACAGGGAGGAAACAGGGCTACACCTTC. Amino acid sequence: CAWTHWRTGRKQGYTF.

CDR3 sequence reads: CASSAQGNSPLHF. In DNA form, the CDR3 reads TGTGCCAGCAGCGCACAGGGGAATTCACCCCTCCACTTT. The chain has TRBV12-3 or TRBV12-4 and TRBJ1-6; 7 nucleotides line up with TRBD1. This CDR3 is built from 13 residues. Trimming cost V 6 bases and J 7 bases; bases outside gene matches: 3.

The chain employs TRBV27 and TRBJ2-7, with TRBD2 matching 8 bases. Germline V gene lookup returns CDR1 MNHEY and CDR2 SMNVEV (reference sequence). The CDR3 extends over 14 amino acids. J was trimmed by 2 bases and V by 9 bases; bases with no gene match: 9. CDR3 nucleotides: TGTGCCAGTTACCGGGGGGGGACCCCCTACGAGCAGTACTTC. Its protein product is CASYRGGTPYEQYF.

V and J are TRBV29-1 and TRBJ2-7; D call uncertain. The CDR3 sequence is 12 residues long. Germline V gene lookup returns CDR1 SQVTM and CDR2 ANQGSEA. Trimming removed 5 bases from V and 0 bases from J, with 8 bases in between. CDR3 in amino acids: CSVSTFSYEQYF. CDR3 DNA: TGCAGCGTTTCTACGTTCTCCTACGAGCAGTACTTC.

This chain uses TRBV6-6 with TRBJ2-7, with TRBD2 identical over 8 bases. CDR3 size: 16 residues. V trimming: 5 bases; J trimming: 0 bases; junction bases outside the gene matches: 9. Germline CDR1 MNHNY, CDR2 SVGAGI (reference sequence). The CDR3, as DNA: TGTGCCAGCAGTCGAATTAGCGGGGCCTCCTCCTACGAGCAGTACTTC. It codes for CASSRISGASSYEQYF.

The count of this clone is one. This chain connects TRBV6-5 to TRBJ1-1; D might be TRBD1 (5 bases). Trimming left V 9 bases short and J 4 bases short, with 18 bases between. Germline CDR1 and CDR2: MNHEY and SVGAGI. The CDR3 has 14 amino acids. CDR3 DNA: TGTGCCAGGTTAGAATGGGGGGACGGCACTGAAGCTTTCTTT. Its protein is CARLEWGDGTEAFF.

The CDR3 sequence: CASSLVGHHTQYF. The CDR3 nucleotides are TGTGCCAGCAGCTTGGTCGGACACCATACGCAGTATTTT. This rearrangement joins TRBV5-6 to TRBJ2-3; tentatively, D is TRBD1 (5 bases). Germline V gene lookup returns CDR1 SGHDT and CDR2 YYEEEE. Trimming pared 0 bases from V and 7 bases from J, leaving 9 bases between. CDR3 length: 13 amino acids.

This chain connects TRBV5-1 to TRBJ2-3; 14 bases map to TRBD2. CDR1 and CDR2 (germline): SGHRS, YFSETQ. This CDR3 is 20 amino acids long. The junction had 13 bases not matched to a gene; V was cut back by 3 bases and J by 1 base. CDR3 region: CASSSSAGLAGVGGTDTQYF. DNA of the CDR3: TGCGCCAGCAGCTCGAGTGCGGGACTAGCGGGAGTAGGGGGCACAGATACGCAGTATTTT.

This clone came up a few times. The chain has TRBV13 and TRBJ1-2; maybe TRBD1 (6 bases). Germline V lookup: CDR1 PRHDT, CDR2 FYEKMQ (reference sequence). The CDR3 runs 13 residues. V shed 5 bases and J shed 8 bases, with 15 bases lying between them. The CDR3 reads CASSAHRVDGYTF. The CDR3 region has the DNA TGTGCCAGCAGCGCACACAGGGTGGACGGCTACACCTTC.

This clone came up once. The chain is built from TRBV5-1 and TRBJ1-4, with TRBD1 matching over 7 bases. Germline CDR1 reads SGHRS; CDR2 reads YFSETQ. The CDR3 runs to 14 residues. Unmatched junction bases numbered 8, after V lost 4 bases and J lost 8 bases. The CDR3 DNA reads TGCGCCAGCAGCAACGACAGGGTAGAGGAAAAACTGTTTTTT. Translation gives CASSNDRVEEKLFF.

V is TRBV7-6 and J is TRBJ2-1; 7 nucleotides agree with TRBD2. The CDR3 spans 22 residues. J gave up 7 bases and V 5 bases, and 32 bases lay outside the gene matches. Germline assignment: CDR1 SGHVS and CDR2 FNYEAQ. The CDR3 loop reads CASSRLALDSHYFNRASNEQFF. CDR3 bases: TGTGCCAGCAGCCGACTAGCTCTGGATAGTCACTACTTCAACCGAGCTAGTAATGAGCAGTTCTTC.

The chain is built from TRBV9 and TRBJ2-7; 7 bases map to TRBD2. Germline V lookup: CDR1 SGDLS, CDR2 YYNGEE. This CDR3 contains 15 residues. The J segment lost 1 base and the V segment lost 0 bases, leaving 4 bases of the junction unmatched. The CDR3 nucleotides read TGTGCCAGCAGCGTAGGTGGCGGGAGATCCTACGAGCAGTACTTC. Protein sequence: CASSVGGGRSYEQYF.

V and J are TRBV21-1 and TRBJ2-5; the tabulated D call, TRBD1, remains unverified against the DNA. TRBV21-1 is annotated as a pseudogene. The CDR3 is 16 amino acids. This chain's CDR3 is CASRPGTGKQGKTQYF. The CDR3, as DNA: TGTGCCAGCAGACCTGGGACAGGGAAACAGGGAAAGACCCAGTACTTC.